A single sample gave rise to the 9 T cell receptor beta chains below, sequenced in a study of T cell responses to AZD1222 COVID-19 vaccine. Libraries were prepared by immunoSEQ multiplex PCR; TCRdb keeps only in-frame clonotypes and omits some of them. The data contain roughly 130,000 clones, less than 95% of them singletons. Sequencing used peripheral blood, obtained 28 days after the second dose of the MenACWY control vaccine. All receptors derive from an adult who received the MenACWY meningococcal vaccine as a control.

The chain uses TRBV4-2 and TRBJ2-1; tentative D call: TRBD2 (6 bases). The ends were cut back, 0 bases at V and 10 bases at J, with 10 bases in the middle. This CDR3 is built from 13 residues. The germline V gene has CDR1 LGHNA and CDR2 YNFKEQ. The CDR3 sequence: CASSQDRGREQFF. The CDR3 nucleotides are TGTGCCAGCAGCCAAGATCGGGGGAGGGAGCAGTTCTTC.

This chain connects TRBV5-5 to TRBJ1-5; perhaps TRBD1 as D (5 bases). The germline CDR1 and CDR2 sequences are SGHKS and YYEKEE (reference sequence). The germline V and J ends were trimmed by 0 bases and 0 bases, with 7 bases remaining between them. The CDR3 totals 15 residues. This chain's CDR3 is CASSLVGVSNQPQHF. The DNA of the CDR3 is TGTGCCAGCAGCTTGGTGGGGGTTAGCAATCAGCCCCAGCATTTT.

This clone was seen once. J is TRBJ2-3 and V is TRBV2; TRBD2 matches 7 bases. The CDR3 is made up of 15 amino acids. From germline, CDR1 is SNHLY and CDR2 FYNNEI. Unmatched junction bases numbered 6, after V lost 5 bases and J lost 1 base. Here the CDR3 DNA reads TGTGCCAGCAGTTTCGACAGCGGGGGCACAGATACGCAGTATTTT. It specifies CASSFDSGGTDTQYF.

The chain employs TRBV4-3 and TRBJ1-4; D call uncertain. CDR1 LGHNA and CDR2 YSLEER come from the germline V gene. The CDR3 consists of 17 residues. Trimming cost V 0 bases and J 8 bases, with 19 bases left between them. CDR3 in amino acids: CASSQDWEQLFKEKLFF. The CDR3 bases are TGCGCCAGCAGCCAAGATTGGGAGCAACTTTTTAAAGAAAAACTGTTTTTT.

The chain has TRBV27 and TRBJ2-7, with 14 bases matching TRBD2. Unmatched junction bases numbered 9, after V lost 5 bases and J lost 12 bases. This CDR3 is built from 14 residues. Germline CDR1 reads MNHEY; CDR2 reads SMNVEV (reference sequence). The CDR3 region is CASSRTSGGFPGYF. The CDR3 coding sequence is TGTGCCAGCAGTCGGACTAGCGGGGGGTTCCCGGGGTACTTC.

This chain links TRBV18 with TRBJ2-7; TRBD2 is a possible D gene (6 bases). The CDR3 has 14 residues. CDR1 is KGHSH and CDR2 is LQKENI in the germline V gene. V was clipped by 5 bases and J by 4 bases, with 15 bases between them. The CDR3 coding sequence is TGTGCCAGCTCATCGACATCGGGACTTTACGAGCAGTACTTC. As protein: CASSSTSGLYEQYF.

The gene calls are TRBV11-2 and TRBJ2-5; D possibly corresponds to TRBD1 (5 bases). The CDR3 runs 13 residues. CDR1 is SGHAT, CDR2 FQNNGV, per germline. The V end was cut by 5 bases, the J end by 0 bases, with 7 bases between. CDR3 sequence: CASSGANQETQYF. CDR3 sequence (DNA): TGTGCCAGCAGCGGGGCAAACCAAGAGACCCAGTACTTC.

The genes are TRBV7-3 and TRBJ1-2; D may be TRBD1 (6 bases). Germline CDR1 reads SGHTA; CDR2 reads FQGTGA. The CDR3 runs to 15 residues. Deletions cut 1 base from V and 2 bases from J, with 11 bases between. This CDR3 is CASSLNPQGNYGYTF. For the CDR3, the DNA is TGTGCCAGCAGCTTAAACCCGCAGGGGAACTATGGCTACACCTTC. The whole variable domain, remainder taken from reference TRBV7-3 and TRBJ1-2, is GAGVSQTPSNKVTEKGKYVELRCDPISGHTALYWYRQSLGQGPEFLIYFQGTGAADDSGLPNDRFFAVRPEGSVSTLKIQRTERGDSAVYLCASSLNPQGNYGYTFGSGTRLTVV.

The chain uses TRBV5-1 and TRBJ2-7; 9 positions match TRBD1. The CDR3 has 14 residues. The germline V gene encodes CDR1 SGHRS and CDR2 YFSETQ. The ends lost 0 bases at V and 7 bases at J; junction bases unmatched: 5. The CDR3 reads CASSLGTGAWEQYF. In DNA form, the CDR3 reads TGCGCCAGCAGCTTGGGGACAGGGGCCTGGGAGCAGTACTTC.